These T cell receptor beta chains were read from a single sample in a study of T cells after yellow fever vaccination. Via MiXCR, TCRdb re-called the 5' RACE reads, giving one row per CDR3 protein. Among more than 300,000 distinct CDR3 sequences, around 10% were seen once, and the ten largest hold approximately 3%. The specimen comprised CD4+ T cells sorted from PBMCs, sampled 45 days after the yellow fever booster vaccination. The receptors stem from a man aged 18 to 30 who received the YFV17D yellow fever vaccine. Both conserved end residues are part of each CDR3. The D gene is left open where the match is weak. Clone sizes are given selectively: once, few, many, or a class where the clone is expanded.

>.|few|14|TRBV4-2|TRBJ2-2
CASKVGVNTGELFF
TGTGCCAGCAAGGTGGGGGTGAACACCGGGGAGCTGTTTTTT
>TRBD1|many|16|TRBV5-1|TRBJ2-3
CASSKRGQGHTDTQYF
TGCGCCAGCAGCAAGAGAGGACAGGGCCACACAGATACGCAGTATTTT
>.|.|17|TRBV4-3|TRBJ2-6
CASSQLQVNSGANVLTF
TGCGCCAGCAGCCAATTACAGGTGAACTCTGGGGCCAACGTCCTGACTTTC
>.|.|16|TRBV27|TRBJ2-2
CASRYIGGRRTGELFF
TGTGCCAGCCGTTATATCGGGGGGCGGAGAACCGGGGAGCTGTTTTTT
>.|few|13|TRBV20-1|TRBJ2-3
CSARAPSTDTQYF
TGCAGTGCTAGAGCACCTAGCACAGATACGCAGTATTTT
>TRBD1|few|15|TRBV4-1|TRBJ1-5
CASSPQGQGNQPQHF
TGCGCCAGCAGCCCCCAAGGACAGGGTAATCAGCCCCAGCATTTT
>.|few|12|TRBV20-1|TRBJ1-2
CSAVDSPYGYTF
TGCAGTGCTGTAGACAGCCCCTATGGCTACACCTTC
>TRBD1|.|15|TRBV20-1|TRBJ2-3
CSAISTDRGSDTQYF
TGCAGTGCAATATCTACGGACAGGGGATCAGATACGCAGTATTTT
>.|few|15|TRBV28|TRBJ2-7
CASSSPTTGSYEQYF
TGTGCCAGCAGTTCCCCGACCACGGGGTCCTACGAGCAGTACTTC
>.|few|19|TRBV15|TRBJ2-3
CATSRGFHLGLTYTDTQYF
TGTGCCACCAGCAGAGGATTTCACCTCGGACTCACTTACACAGATACGCAGTATTTT
>TRBD2|few|16|TRBV12-3/TRBV12-4|TRBJ2-3
CASSTWTSGGAITQYF
TGTGCCAGCAGTACCTGGACTAGCGGGGGGGCTATTACGCAGTATTTT
>TRBD2|.|18|TRBV12-3/TRBV12-4|TRBJ2-3
CASSFSIGLAGSTDTQYF
TGTGCCAGCAGTTTTAGCATCGGACTAGCGGGAAGCACAGATACGCAGTATTTT
>TRBD1|.|18|TRBV7-9|TRBJ2-6
CASSRGRDRGRGANVLTF
TGTGCCAGCAGCCGAGGAAGGGACAGGGGGCGTGGGGCCAACGTCCTGACTTTC
>.|.|14|TRBV20-1|TRBJ2-5
CSARDKGAQETQYF
TGCAGTGCTAGAGATAAGGGAGCCCAAGAGACCCAGTACTTC
>TRBD1|.|14|TRBV15|TRBJ1-5
CATSRQGGNQPQHF
TGTGCCACCAGCCGCCAGGGGGGCAATCAGCCCCAGCATTTT
>.|few|14|TRBV10-3|TRBJ1-1
CAISERQMNTEAFF
TGTGCCATCAGTGAGAGACAAATGAACACTGAAGCTTTCTTT
>TRBD2|.|15|TRBV5-1|TRBJ2-5
CASSSGRGGTETQYF
TGCGCCAGCAGCTCGGGGCGGGGGGGCACCGAGACCCAGTACTTC
>TRBD1|many|16|TRBV6-2/TRBV6-3|TRBJ2-3
CASSYSMDRHTDTQYF
TGTGCCAGCAGTTACTCGATGGACAGGCACACAGATACGCAGTATTTT
>TRBD1|many|15|TRBV5-4|TRBJ2-5
CASSKGDRGQETQYF
TGTGCCAGCAGCAAAGGGGACAGGGGGCAAGAGACCCAGTACTTC
>TRBD1|few|15|TRBV19|TRBJ2-2
CASTPSTGFVGELFF
TGTGCCAGTACCCCCTCGACAGGGTTTGTCGGGGAGCTGTTTTTT
>.|.|14|TRBV7-2|TRBJ2-7
CASSFDRSSYEQYF
TGTGCCAGCAGCTTCGACAGGTCTTCCTACGAGCAGTACTTC
>.|few|15|TRBV5-4|TRBJ2-5
CASSRIQAGQETQYF
TGTGCCAGCAGCAGGATTCAAGCAGGACAAGAGACCCAGTACTTC
>.|few|14|TRBV4-2|TRBJ1-4
CASSQEGFREKLFF
TGTGCCAGCAGCCAAGAAGGGTTTCGTGAAAAACTGTTTTTT
>.|few|15|TRBV6-5|TRBJ2-7
CASSLKTLGAYEQYF
TGTGCCAGCAGTCTTAAAACCCTGGGGGCCTACGAGCAGTACTTC
>TRBD1|many|14|TRBV5-1|TRBJ2-2
CASSTDREHGELFF
TGCGCCAGCAGCACCGACAGGGAGCACGGGGAGCTGTTTTTT
>.|few|11|TRBV30|TRBJ2-7
CAWSNANEQYF
TGTGCCTGGAGTAACGCCAACGAGCAGTACTTC
>.|many|15|TRBV14|TRBJ1-1
CASSQDWGMNTEAFF
TGTGCCAGCAGCCAAGATTGGGGTATGAACACTGAAGCTTTCTTT
>TRBD2|.|13|TRBV7-9|TRBJ2-7
CASSKGLAVEQYF
TGTGCCAGCAGTAAAGGACTAGCCGTCGAGCAGTACTTC
>.|.|14|TRBV2|TRBJ2-3
CATNRDWSTDTQYF
TGTGCCACCAACAGGGACTGGAGCACAGATACGCAGTATTTT
>.|.|12|TRBV28|TRBJ1-6
CASRRGGSPLHF
TGTGCCAGCAGGAGGGGGGGTTCACCCCTCCACTTT
>.|.|13|TRBV7-3|TRBJ2-3
CASSSNGGDTQYF
TGTGCCAGCAGCTCAAACGGCGGAGATACGCAGTATTTT
>TRBD2|few|15|TRBV7-2|TRBJ2-7
CASSPPERGPKEQYF
TGTGCCAGCAGCCCCCCGGAGCGGGGGCCTAAGGAGCAGTACTTC
>.|.|13|TRBV7-9|TRBJ2-1
CASSSTYGQGRFF
TGTGCCAGCAGCTCCACATATGGCCAGGGGCGGTTCTTC
>.|.|16|TRBV6-2/TRBV6-3|TRBJ2-7
CASSYGGGVSSYEQYF
TGTGCCAGCAGTTACGGTGGAGGGGTGAGCTCCTACGAGCAGTACTTC
>TRBD2|.|17|TRBV10-3|TRBJ2-7
CAISVTLPLAGVDEQYF
TGTGCCATCAGTGTAACCCTCCCCCTAGCGGGGGTCGACGAGCAGTACTTC
>TRBD1|.|13|TRBV6-2/TRBV6-3|TRBJ2-1
CASKWYRGSEQFF
TGTGCCAGCAAATGGTACAGGGGGAGTGAGCAGTTCTTC
>TRBD2|.|15|TRBV7-3|TRBJ2-5
CASSLHGGNQETQYF
TGTGCCAGCAGCTTACACGGGGGGAATCAAGAGACCCAGTACTTC
>.|many|12|TRBV12-3/TRBV12-4|TRBJ1-1
CASNALNTEAFF
TGTGCCAGCAACGCCCTGAACACTGAAGCTTTCTTT
>.|many|17|TRBV21-1|TRBJ2-4
CASSKVAGEGAKNIQYF
TGTGCCAGCAGCAAAGTTGCAGGGGAAGGGGCCAAAAACATTCAGTACTTC
>.|.|13|TRBV12-5|TRBJ1-2
CASGFGWGHGYTF
TGTGCTAGTGGTTTCGGCTGGGGGCATGGCTACACCTTC
>TRBD1|many|16|TRBV11-2|TRBJ2-3
CASSFSGTGRADTQYF
TGTGCCAGCAGCTTCTCGGGGACAGGGCGGGCAGATACGCAGTATTTT
>.|few|12|TRBV20-1|TRBJ1-2
CSAKNPNYGYTF
TGCAGTGCTAAGAACCCTAACTATGGCTACACCTTC
>.|.|15|TRBV14|TRBJ1-2
CASSQYTGGRYGYTF
TGTGCCAGCAGCCAATACACGGGGGGACGCTATGGCTACACCTTC
>.|.|14|TRBV7-6|TRBJ2-2
CASRSDRNTGELFF
TGTGCCAGCAGATCGGACAGGAACACCGGGGAGCTGTTTTTT
>TRBD2|few|15|TRBV6-5|TRBJ2-7
CASSLASGGSYEQYF
TGTGCCAGCAGTTTGGCGAGCGGGGGGTCCTACGAGCAGTACTTC
>.|.|15|TRBV11-3|TRBJ2-1
CASSVRYSSYNEQFF
TGTGCCAGCAGCGTAAGGTATAGCTCCTACAATGAGCAGTTCTTC
>.|few|13|TRBV7-2|TRBJ2-3
CASSPRTVDTQYF
TGTGCCAGCAGCCCAAGGACCGTGGATACGCAGTATTTT
>TRBD2|few|15|TRBV18|TRBJ2-3
CASSPQRGSEDTQYF
TGTGCCAGCTCACCACAGCGGGGATCCGAAGATACGCAGTATTTT
>TRBD2|.|16|TRBV4-1|TRBJ2-4
CASSRLAGGAKNIQYF
TGCGCCAGCAGCAGGCTAGCGGGGGGGGCCAAAAACATTCAGTACTTC
>.|.|15|TRBV9|TRBJ2-1
CASSVGAATYNEQFF
TGTGCCAGCAGCGTAGGGGCAGCTACCTACAATGAGCAGTTCTTC
>.|few|15|TRBV4-1|TRBJ2-1
CASSQWGREKNEQFF
TGCGCCAGCAGCCAATGGGGCAGGGAGAAGAATGAGCAGTTCTTC
>.|.|14|TRBV2|TRBJ1-4
CASSVLSTNEKLFF
TGTGCCAGCAGTGTGCTGTCAACTAATGAAAAACTGTTTTTT